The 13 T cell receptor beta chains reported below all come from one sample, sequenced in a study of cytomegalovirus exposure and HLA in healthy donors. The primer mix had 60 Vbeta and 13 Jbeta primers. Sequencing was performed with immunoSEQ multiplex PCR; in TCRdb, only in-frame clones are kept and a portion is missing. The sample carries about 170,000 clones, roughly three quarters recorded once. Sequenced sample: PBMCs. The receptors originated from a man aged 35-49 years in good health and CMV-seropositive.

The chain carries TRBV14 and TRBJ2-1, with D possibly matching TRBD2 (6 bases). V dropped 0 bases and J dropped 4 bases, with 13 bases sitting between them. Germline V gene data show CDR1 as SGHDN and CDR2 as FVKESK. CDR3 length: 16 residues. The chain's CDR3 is CASSQEGGETYNEQFF. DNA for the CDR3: TGTGCCAGCAGCCAAGAGGGCGGGGAGACATACAATGAGCAGTTCTTC. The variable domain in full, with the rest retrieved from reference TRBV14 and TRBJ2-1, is EAGVTQFPSHSVIEKGQTVTLRCDPISGHDNLYWYRRVMGKEIKFLLHFVKESKQDESGMPNNRFLAERTGGTYSTLKVQPAELEDSGVYFCASSQEGGETYNEQFFGPGTRLTVL.

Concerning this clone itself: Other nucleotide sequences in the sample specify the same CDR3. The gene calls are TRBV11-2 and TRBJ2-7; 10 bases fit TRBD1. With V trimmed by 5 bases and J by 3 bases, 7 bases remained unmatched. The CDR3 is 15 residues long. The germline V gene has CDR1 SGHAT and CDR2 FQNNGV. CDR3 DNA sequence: TGTGCCAGCAGCCCTAGGGACAGGGGAGACTACGAGCAGTACTTC. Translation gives CASSPRDRGDYEQYF.

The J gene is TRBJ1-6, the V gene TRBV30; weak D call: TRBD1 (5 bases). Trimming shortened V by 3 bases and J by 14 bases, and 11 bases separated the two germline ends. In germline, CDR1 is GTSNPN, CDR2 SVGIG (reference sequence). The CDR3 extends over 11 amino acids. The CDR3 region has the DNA TGTGCCTGGAGCCTGGGAGGGGCCCTCCACTTT. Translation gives CAWSLGGALHF.

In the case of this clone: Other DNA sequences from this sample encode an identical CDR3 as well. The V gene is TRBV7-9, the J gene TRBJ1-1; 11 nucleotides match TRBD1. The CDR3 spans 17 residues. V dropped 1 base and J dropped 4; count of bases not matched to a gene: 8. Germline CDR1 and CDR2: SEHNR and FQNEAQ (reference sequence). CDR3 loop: CASSLGTGGWGITEAFF. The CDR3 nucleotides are TGTGCCAGCAGCTTAGGGACAGGGGGCTGGGGCATCACTGAAGCTTTCTTT. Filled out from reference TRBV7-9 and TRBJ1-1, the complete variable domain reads DTGVSQNPRHKITKRGQNVTFRCDPISEHNRLYWYRQTLGQGPEFLTYFQNEAQLEKSRLLSDRFSAERPKGSFSTLEIQRTEQGDSAMYLCASSLGTGGWGITEAFFGQGTRLTVV.

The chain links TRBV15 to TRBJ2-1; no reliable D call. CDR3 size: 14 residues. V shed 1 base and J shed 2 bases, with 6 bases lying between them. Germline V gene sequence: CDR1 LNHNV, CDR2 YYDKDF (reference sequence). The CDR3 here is CATSRGEAYNEQFF. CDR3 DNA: TGTGCCACCAGCAGAGGAGAAGCCTACAATGAGCAGTTCTTC.

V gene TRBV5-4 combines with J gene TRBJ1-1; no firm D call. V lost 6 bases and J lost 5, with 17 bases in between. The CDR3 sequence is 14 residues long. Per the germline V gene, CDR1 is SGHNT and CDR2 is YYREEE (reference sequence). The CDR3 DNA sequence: TGTGCCAGCAACACTCCGGGAACAAAAACTGAAGCTTTCTTT. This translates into CASNTPGTKTEAFF.

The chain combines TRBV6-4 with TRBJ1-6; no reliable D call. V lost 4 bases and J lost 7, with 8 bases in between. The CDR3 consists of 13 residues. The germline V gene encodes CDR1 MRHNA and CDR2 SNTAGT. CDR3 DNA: TGTGCCAGCAGTGTAGTACAGAATTCACCCCTCCACTTT. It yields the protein CASSVVQNSPLHF.

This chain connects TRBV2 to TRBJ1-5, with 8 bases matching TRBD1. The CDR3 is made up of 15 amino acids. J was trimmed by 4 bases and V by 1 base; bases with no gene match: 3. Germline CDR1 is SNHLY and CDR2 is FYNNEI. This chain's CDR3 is CASSEGQGMNQPQHF. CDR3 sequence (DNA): TGTGCCAGCAGTGAAGGACAGGGGATGAATCAGCCCCAGCATTTT.

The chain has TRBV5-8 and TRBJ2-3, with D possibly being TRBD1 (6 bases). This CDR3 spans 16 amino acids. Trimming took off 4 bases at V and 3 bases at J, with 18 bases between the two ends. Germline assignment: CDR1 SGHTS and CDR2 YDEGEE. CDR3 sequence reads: CASSTEGRGSTDTQYF. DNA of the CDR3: TGTGCCAGCAGCACCGAGGGCAGGGGCTCGACAGATACGCAGTATTTT.

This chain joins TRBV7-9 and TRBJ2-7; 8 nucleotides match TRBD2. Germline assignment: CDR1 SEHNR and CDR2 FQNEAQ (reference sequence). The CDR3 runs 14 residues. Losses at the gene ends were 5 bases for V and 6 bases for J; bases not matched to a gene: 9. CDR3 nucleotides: TGTGCCAGCAGCCGTCGGGGGGGGGCTGGCGAGCAGTACTTC. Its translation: CASSRRGGAGEQYF.

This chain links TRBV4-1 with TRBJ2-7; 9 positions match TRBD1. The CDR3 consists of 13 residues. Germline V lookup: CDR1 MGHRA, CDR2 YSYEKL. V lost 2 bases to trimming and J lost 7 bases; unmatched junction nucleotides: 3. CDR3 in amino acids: CASSQWDREEQYF. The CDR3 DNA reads TGCGCCAGCAGCCAATGGGACAGGGAAGAGCAGTACTTC.

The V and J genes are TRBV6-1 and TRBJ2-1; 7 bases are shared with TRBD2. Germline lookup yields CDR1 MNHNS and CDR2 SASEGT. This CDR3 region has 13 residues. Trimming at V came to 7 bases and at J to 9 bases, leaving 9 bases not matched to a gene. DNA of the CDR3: TGTGCCAGCAAAAAAGAGATAGCGGGTGAGCAGTTCTTC. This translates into CASKKEIAGEQFF.

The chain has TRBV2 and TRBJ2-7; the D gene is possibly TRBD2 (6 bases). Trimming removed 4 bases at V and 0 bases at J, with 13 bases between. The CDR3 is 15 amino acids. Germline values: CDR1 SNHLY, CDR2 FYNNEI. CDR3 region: CASSGDSKSSYEQYF. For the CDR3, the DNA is TGTGCCAGCAGTGGGGACTCTAAAAGCTCCTACGAGCAGTACTTC.